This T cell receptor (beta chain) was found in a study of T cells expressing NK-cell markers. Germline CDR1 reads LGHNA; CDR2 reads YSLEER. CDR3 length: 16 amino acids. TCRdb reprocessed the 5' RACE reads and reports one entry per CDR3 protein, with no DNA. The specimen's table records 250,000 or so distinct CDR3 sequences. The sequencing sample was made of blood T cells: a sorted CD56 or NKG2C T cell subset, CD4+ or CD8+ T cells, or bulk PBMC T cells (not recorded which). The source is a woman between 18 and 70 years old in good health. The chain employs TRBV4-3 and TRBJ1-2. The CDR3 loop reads CASSQDLGFGPYGYTF.